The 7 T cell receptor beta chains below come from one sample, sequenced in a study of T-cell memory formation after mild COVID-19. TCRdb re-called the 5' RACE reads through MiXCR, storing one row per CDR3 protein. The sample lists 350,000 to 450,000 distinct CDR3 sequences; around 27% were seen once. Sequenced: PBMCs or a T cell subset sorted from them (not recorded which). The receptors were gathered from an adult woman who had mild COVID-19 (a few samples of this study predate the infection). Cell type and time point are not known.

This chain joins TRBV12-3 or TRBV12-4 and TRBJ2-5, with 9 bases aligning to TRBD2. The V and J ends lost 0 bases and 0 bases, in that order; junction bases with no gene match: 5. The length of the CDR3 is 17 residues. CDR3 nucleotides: TGTGCCAGCAGTTTAGCGCTTGGCGGGGGGGACCAAGAGACCCAGTACTTC. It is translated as CASSLALGGGDQETQYF.

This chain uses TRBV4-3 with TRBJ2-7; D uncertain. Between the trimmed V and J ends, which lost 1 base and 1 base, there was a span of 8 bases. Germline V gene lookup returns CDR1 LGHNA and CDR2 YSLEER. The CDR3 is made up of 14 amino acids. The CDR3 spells CASSQGAQSYEQYF. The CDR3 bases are TGCGCCAGCAGCCAAGGGGCACAGTCCTACGAGCAGTACTTC.

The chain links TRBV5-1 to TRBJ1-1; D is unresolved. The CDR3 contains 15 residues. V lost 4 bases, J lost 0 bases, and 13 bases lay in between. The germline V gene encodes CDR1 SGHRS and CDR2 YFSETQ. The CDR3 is CASSRETYLNTEAFF. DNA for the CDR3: TGCGCCAGCAGCAGAGAGACGTATCTGAACACTGAAGCTTTCTTT.

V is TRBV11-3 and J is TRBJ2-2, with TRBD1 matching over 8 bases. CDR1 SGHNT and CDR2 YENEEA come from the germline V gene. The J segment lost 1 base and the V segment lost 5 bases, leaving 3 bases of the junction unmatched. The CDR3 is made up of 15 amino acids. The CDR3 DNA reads TGTGCCAGCAGCAAGGGACAGGTGAACACCGGGGAGCTGTTTTTT. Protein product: CASSKGQVNTGELFF.

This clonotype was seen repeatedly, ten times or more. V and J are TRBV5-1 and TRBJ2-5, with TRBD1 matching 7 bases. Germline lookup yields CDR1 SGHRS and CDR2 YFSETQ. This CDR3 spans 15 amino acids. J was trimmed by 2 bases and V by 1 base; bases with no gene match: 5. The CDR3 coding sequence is TGCGCCAGCAGCTTGAATCCGGGACAGCAAGAGACCCAGTACTTC. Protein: CASSLNPGQQETQYF.

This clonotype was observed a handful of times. For the CDR3, the DNA is TGTGCCACCAGTGGTTCCGGGTTTTCCTATGGCTACACCTTC. It translates to CATSGSGFSYGYTF. The V call is TRBV24-1, the J call TRBJ1-2; D gene ambiguous. Germline CDR1 KGHDR, CDR2 SFDVKD. The CDR3 runs 14 residues. V dropped 5 bases and J dropped 4 bases, with 13 bases sitting between them.

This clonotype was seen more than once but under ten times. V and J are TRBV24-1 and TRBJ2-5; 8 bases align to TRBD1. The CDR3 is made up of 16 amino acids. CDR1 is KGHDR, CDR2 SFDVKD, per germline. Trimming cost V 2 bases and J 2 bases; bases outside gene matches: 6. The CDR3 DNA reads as TGTGCCACCAGTGATTCCGGGACAGGTCCGCAAGAGACCCAGTACTTC. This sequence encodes CATSDSGTGPQETQYF.